The TCR beta chain described here comes from a study of T-cell memory formation after mild COVID-19. The authors produced TCR alpha and TCR beta cDNA libraries with sample barcodes and UMIs by 5'RACE using constant-segment primers. Each CDR3 protein is one row after TCRdb ran MiXCR on the 5' RACE reads. The sample lists roughly 80,000 distinct CDR3 sequences, about 23% occurring once. The CDR3 covers 15 residues. CDR1 and CDR2 from the germline V gene are LNHNV and YYDKDF (reference sequence). V dropped 4 bases and J dropped 1 base, with 12 bases sitting between them. Study results and limitations: Mainly CM and EM harbored the contracting CD4+ clones; mainly EMRA harbored the CD8+ ones. A balance of CD4 and CD8 characterized clones contracting day 15 to 85, whereas later expanders leaned CD4+.

On this clonotype itself: Antigen unknown.

The sample comprised PBMCs or a T cell subset sorted from them (not recorded which). The chain uses TRBV15 and TRBJ2-3; tentatively, D is TRBD1 or TRBD2 (5 bases each). This sequence was found in a man aged 18 to 35 who had mild COVID-19 (a few samples of this study predate the infection). Cell type and time point are not known. The CDR3 spells CATSTFGAGTDTQYF. DNA for the CDR3: TGTGCCACCAGCACGTTCGGGGCTGGCACAGATACGCAGTATTTT.